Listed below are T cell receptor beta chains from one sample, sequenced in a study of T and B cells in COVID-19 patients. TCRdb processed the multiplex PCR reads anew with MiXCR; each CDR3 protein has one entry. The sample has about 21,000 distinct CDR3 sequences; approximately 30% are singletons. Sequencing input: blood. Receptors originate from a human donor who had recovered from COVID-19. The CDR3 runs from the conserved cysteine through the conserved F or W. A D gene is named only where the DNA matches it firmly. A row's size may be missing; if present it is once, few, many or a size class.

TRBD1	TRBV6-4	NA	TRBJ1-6	TGTGCCAGCGATCGTACAGGGGCAGAGGCACCCCTCCACTTT	CASDRTGAEAPLHF
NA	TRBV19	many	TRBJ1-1	TGTGCCAGTAGTATAAACACCTACAACACTGAAGCTTTCTTT	CASSINTYNTEAFF
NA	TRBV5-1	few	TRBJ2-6	TGCGCCAGCATTCTCGGGGGTCCTACCCCTTCTGGGGCCAACGTCCTGACTTTC	CASILGGPTPSGANVLTF
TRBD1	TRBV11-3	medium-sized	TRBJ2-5	TGTGCCAGCAGCTGGGGACAGGTTGAGGAGACCCAGTACTTC	CASSWGQVEETQYF
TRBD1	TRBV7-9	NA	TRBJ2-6	TGTGCCAGCAGCCCGAGTGGGGACAGGGAAACGAGCTCTGGGGCCAACGTCCTGACTTTC	CASSPSGDRETSSGANVLTF
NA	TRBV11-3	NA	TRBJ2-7	TGTGCCAGCAGCTTTTATAGTGAAACGGACGAGCAGTACTTC	CASSFYSETDEQYF
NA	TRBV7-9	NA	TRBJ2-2	TGTGCCAGCAGCCCCAAACCAGGACAGGAGGGCGGGGAGCTGTTTTTT	CASSPKPGQEGGELFF
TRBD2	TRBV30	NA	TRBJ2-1	TGTGCCTGGGGGGGGGGGAGGGATGAGCAGTTCTTC	CAWGGGRDEQFF
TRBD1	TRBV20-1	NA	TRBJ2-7	TGCAGTGCCGGACAGGGGACCTCCTACGAGCAGTACTTC	CSAGQGTSYEQYF
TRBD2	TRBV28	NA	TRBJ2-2	TGTGCCAGCAGGGCGACTAGCGGGGCGACCGGGGAGCTGTTTTTT	CASRATSGATGELFF
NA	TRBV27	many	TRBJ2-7	TGTGCCAGCAGTTTAAAACCAGCCTACGAGCAGTACTTC	CASSLKPAYEQYF
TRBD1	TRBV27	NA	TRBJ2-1	TGTGCCAGCAGACCAATTATAGGACAGGGGGGCAATGAGCAGTTCTTC	CASRPIIGQGGNEQFF
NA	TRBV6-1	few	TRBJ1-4	TGTGCCAGCAGCACAACGGACCCTAATGATGGACTGTTTTTT	CASSTTDPNDGLFF
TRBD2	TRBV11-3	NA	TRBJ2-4	TGTGCCAGCAGCTTGGGACTAGCGGGGGGGAATAACATTCAGTACTTC	CASSLGLAGGNNIQYF
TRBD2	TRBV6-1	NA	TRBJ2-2	TGTGCCAGCAGTGAAATGGGACTAGGCACCGGGGAGCTGTTTTTT	CASSEMGLGTGELFF
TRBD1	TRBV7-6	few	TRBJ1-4	TGTGCCAGCAAACAGGGGGGTCAAGTAGGAGAAAAACTGTTTTTT	CASKQGGQVGEKLFF
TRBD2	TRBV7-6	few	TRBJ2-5	TGTGCCAGCAGCCCTAGGACTAGCGGGAATCAAGAGACCCAGTACTTC	CASSPRTSGNQETQYF
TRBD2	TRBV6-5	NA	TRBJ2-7	TGTGCCAGCAGATCGACTAGCTTGTTCGAGCAGTACTTC	CASRSTSLFEQYF
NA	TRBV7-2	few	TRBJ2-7	TGTGCCAGCAGCTTAGTCCAGGGGTCGAGCTACGAGCAGTACTTC	CASSLVQGSSYEQYF
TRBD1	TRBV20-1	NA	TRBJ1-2	TGCAGTGCTGGAGGACAGGGGAACTATGGCTACACCTTC	CSAGGQGNYGYTF
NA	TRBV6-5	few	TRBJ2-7	TGTGCCAGCAGTCTTTATGACAGCTCCTACGAGCAGTACTTC	CASSLYDSSYEQYF
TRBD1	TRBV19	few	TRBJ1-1	TGTGCCAGTAGTATAGTAGGTAGGGGGCTCGGCACTGAAGCTTTCTTT	CASSIVGRGLGTEAFF
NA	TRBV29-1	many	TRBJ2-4	TGCAGCGTCTCTGGCCGGGATTTCAAAAACATTCAGTACTTC	CSVSGRDFKNIQYF
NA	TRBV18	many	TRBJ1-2	TGTGCCAGCTCACCGGGCAGGGGAGACGGCTATGGCTACACCTTC	CASSPGRGDGYGYTF
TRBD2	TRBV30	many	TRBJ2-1	TGTGCCTGGAGTACCGGGACTAGCGGGGGTGGAGAGCAGTTCTTC	CAWSTGTSGGGEQFF
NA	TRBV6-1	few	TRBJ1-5	TGTGCCAGCAGTGAGGGCCCGGGGAATCGGCCCCAGCATTTT	CASSEGPGNRPQHF
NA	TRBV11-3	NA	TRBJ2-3	TGTGCCAGCAGCTCCGTGAGTTCAGATACGCAGTATTTT	CASSSVSSDTQYF
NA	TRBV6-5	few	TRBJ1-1	TGTGCCAGCAGTTCGACGGGGACTGAAGCTTTCTTT	CASSSTGTEAFF
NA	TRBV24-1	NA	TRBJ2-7	TGTGCCACCAGCCCTTGGGGGTCCCGCTCCTACGAGCAGTACTTC	CATSPWGSRSYEQYF
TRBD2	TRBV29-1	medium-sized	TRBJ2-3	TGCAGCGTGATAGCGGGGGCCCACACAGATACGCAGTATTTT	CSVIAGAHTDTQYF
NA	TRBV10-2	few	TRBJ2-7	TGCGCCAGCAGTGAGGATTACGAGCAGTACTTC	CASSEDYEQYF
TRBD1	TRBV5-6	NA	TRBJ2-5	TGTGCCAGCAGCTTGAGGGGACAGGGTGCGGAGACCCAGTACTTC	CASSLRGQGAETQYF
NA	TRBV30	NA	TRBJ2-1	TGTGCCTGGAGCGCAGGGAAACCCTACAATGAGCAGTTCTTC	CAWSAGKPYNEQFF
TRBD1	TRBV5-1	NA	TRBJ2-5	TGCGCCAGCAGCTTGGCCGGGACAGGGGGCGAAGGCCAGTACTTC	CASSLAGTGGEGQYF
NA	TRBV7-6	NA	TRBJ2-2	TGTGCCAGCAGCTTAGGAGGTACAGGGTCCGGTACCGGGGAGCTGTTTTTT	CASSLGGTGSGTGELFF
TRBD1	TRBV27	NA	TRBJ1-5	TGTGCCAGCAGCCGGGACAGGGCGGTTGTAGATCAGCCCCAGCATTTT	CASSRDRAVVDQPQHF
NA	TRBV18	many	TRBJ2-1	TGTGCCAGCTCCCCTCAAACAGGGGGGGGTGAGCAGTTCTTC	CASSPQTGGGEQFF
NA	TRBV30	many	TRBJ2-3	TGTGCCGGAAAAAGGGGGGCGGTAGATACGCAGTATTTT	CAGKRGAVDTQYF
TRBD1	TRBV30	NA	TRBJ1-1	TGTGCCTGGAGCGACAGGGGGCAATACACTGAAGCTTTCTTT	CAWSDRGQYTEAFF
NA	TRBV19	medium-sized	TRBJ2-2	TGTGCCAGTAGCACAACAGGGTATTCCGGGGAGCTGTTTTTT	CASSTTGYSGELFF
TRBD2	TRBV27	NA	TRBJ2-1	TGTGCCAGCAGTTTAAAGCTAGCGGGGGGCCGAACTCAAAATGAGCAGTTCTTC	CASSLKLAGGRTQNEQFF
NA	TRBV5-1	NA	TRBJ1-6	TGCGCCAGCAGCGACGAGAGCTCCTATAATTCACCCCTCCACTTT	CASSDESSYNSPLHF
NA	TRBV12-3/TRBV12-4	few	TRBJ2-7	TGTGCCAGCAGTTTAGGCGGGGACCTCTACGAGCAGTACTTC	CASSLGGDLYEQYF
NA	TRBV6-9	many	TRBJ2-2	TGTGCCAGCAGCCCCCCGGGGGAGCTGTTTTTT	CASSPPGELFF
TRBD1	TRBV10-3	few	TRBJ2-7	TGTGCCTCTTCCGACAGGGCTACCTACGAGCAGTACTTC	CASSDRATYEQYF
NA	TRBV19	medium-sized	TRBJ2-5	TGTGCCAGTAGTATAGGTGCGGGGTACCCCCAAGAGACCCAGTACTTC	CASSIGAGYPQETQYF
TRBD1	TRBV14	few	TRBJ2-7	TGTGCCAGCAGCCAAGTATCAGGGGGAATAGGAGAGCAGTACTTC	CASSQVSGGIGEQYF
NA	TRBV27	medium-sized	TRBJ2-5	TGTGCCAGCAGTGGTATGGGGGTGGGGGGCAAGGAGACCCAGTACTTC	CASSGMGVGGKETQYF
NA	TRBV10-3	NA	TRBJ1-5	TGTGCCATCAGTGAGGGGGGGAGCAATCAGCCCCAGCATTTT	CAISEGGSNQPQHF
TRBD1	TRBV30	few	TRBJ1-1	TGTGCCTGGAGTAGGGACAGGGCGCCCACTGAAGCTTTCTTT	CAWSRDRAPTEAFF
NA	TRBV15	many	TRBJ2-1	TGTGCCACCAGCAGCAGATTTCAGGGCGGTGAGCAGTTCTTC	CATSSRFQGGEQFF
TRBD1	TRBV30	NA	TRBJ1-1	TGTGCCTGGAGGGACAGGGGTTTGAACACTGAAGCTTTCTTT	CAWRDRGLNTEAFF
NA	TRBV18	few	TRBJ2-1	TGTGCCAGCTCAGCTCTAGCCAGGGACAATGAGCAGTTCTTC	CASSALARDNEQFF
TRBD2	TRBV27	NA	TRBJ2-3	TGTGCCAGCAGGGGCATACTAGCGAACACAGATACGCAGTATTTT	CASRGILANTDTQYF
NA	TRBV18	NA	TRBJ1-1	TGTGCCAGCTCACTGGTATCCATGAACACTGAAGCTTTCTTT	CASSLVSMNTEAFF
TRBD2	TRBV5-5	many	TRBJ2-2	TGTGCCAGCAGCGCTAGAAGCGGGGGGACCGGGGAGCTGTTTTTT	CASSARSGGTGELFF
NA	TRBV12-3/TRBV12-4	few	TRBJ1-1	TGTGCCAGCAGACCCCCCCTGGGGCGCGGGAACACTGAAGCTTTCTTT	CASRPPLGRGNTEAFF
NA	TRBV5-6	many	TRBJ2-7	TGTGCCAGCTCCCCCCAACCGGGGGACACAACCTACGAGCAGTACTTC	CASSPQPGDTTYEQYF
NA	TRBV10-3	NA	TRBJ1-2	TGTGCCAGCAGTTTACAGGGCCCCGGAGGCTACACCTTC	CASSLQGPGGYTF
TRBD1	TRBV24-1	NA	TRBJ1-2	TGTGCCACCAGTGACCCTGACAGGGGCTATGGCTACACCTTC	CATSDPDRGYGYTF